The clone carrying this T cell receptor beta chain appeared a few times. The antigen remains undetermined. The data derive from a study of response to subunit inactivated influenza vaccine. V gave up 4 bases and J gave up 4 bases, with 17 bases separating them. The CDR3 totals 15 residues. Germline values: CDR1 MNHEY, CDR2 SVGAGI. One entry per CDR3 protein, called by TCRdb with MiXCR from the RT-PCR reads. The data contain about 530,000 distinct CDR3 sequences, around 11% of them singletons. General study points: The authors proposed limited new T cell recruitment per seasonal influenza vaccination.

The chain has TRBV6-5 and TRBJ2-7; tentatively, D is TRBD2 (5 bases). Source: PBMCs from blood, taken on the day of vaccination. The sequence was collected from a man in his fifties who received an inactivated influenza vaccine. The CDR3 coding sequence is TGTGCCAGCAGTTCCCCGGGCCCGGGCGGGTACGAGCAGTACTTC. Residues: CASSSPGPGGYEQYF.